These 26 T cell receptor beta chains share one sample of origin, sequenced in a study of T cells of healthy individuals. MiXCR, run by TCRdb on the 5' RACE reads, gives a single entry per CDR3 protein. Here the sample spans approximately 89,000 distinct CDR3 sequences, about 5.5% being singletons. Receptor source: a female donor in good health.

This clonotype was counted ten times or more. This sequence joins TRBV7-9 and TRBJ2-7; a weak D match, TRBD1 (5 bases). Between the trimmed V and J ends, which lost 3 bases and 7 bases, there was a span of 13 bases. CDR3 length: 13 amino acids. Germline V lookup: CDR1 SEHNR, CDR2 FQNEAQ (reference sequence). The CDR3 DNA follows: TGTGCCAGCAGCTTCCAGGGTCCGGGTGAGCAGTACTTC. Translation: CASSFQGPGEQYF.

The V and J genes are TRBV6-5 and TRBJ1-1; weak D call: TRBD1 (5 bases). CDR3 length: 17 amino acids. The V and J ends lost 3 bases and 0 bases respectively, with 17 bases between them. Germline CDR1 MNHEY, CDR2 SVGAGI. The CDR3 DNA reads TGTGCCAGCAGTTATGGGGGAGTCGGGGCAATGAACACTGAAGCTTTCTTT. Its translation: CASSYGGVGAMNTEAFF.

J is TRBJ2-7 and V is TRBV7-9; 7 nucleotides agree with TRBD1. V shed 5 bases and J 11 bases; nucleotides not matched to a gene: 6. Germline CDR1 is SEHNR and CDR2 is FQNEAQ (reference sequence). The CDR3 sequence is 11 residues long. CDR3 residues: CASSRGQEKYF. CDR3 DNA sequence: TGTGCCAGCAGCCGTGGACAGGAGAAGTACTTC.

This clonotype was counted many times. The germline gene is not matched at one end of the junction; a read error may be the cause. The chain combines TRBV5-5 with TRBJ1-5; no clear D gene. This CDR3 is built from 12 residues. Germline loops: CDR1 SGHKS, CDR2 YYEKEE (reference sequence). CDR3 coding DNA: TGTGCCAGCATCTTGGGAGGCCAGCCCCAGCATTTT. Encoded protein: CASILGGQPQHF.

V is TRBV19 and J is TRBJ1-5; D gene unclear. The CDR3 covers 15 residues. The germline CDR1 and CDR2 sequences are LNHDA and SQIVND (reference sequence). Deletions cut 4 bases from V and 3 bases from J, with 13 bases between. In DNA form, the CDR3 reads TGTGCCAGTAGTACCTTCCGAATCCACAATCAGCCCCAGCATTTT. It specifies CASSTFRIHNQPQHF. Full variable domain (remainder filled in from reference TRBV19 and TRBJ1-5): DGGITQSPKYLFRKEGQNVTLSCEQNLNHDAMYWYRQDPGQGLRLIYYSQIVNDFQKGDIAEGYSVSREKKESFPLTVTSAQKNPTAFYLCASSTFRIHNQPQHFGDGTRLSIL.

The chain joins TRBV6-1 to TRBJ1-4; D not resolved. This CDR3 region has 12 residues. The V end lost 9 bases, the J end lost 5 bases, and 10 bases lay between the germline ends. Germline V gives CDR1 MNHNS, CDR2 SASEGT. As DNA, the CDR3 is TGTGCCAGTTGTCACAGAAATGAAAAACTGTTTTTT. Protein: CASCHRNEKLFF.

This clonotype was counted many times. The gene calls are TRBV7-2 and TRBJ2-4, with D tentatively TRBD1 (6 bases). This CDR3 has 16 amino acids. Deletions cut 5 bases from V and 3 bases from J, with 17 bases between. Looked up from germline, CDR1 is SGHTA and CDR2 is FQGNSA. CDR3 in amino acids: CASSVQQGLGKNIQYF. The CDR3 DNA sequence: TGTGCCAGCAGCGTACAACAGGGCCTTGGCAAAAACATTCAGTACTTC. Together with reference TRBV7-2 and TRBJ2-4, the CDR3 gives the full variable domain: GAGVSQSPSNKVTEKGKDVELRCDPISGHTALYWYRQSLGQGLEFLIYFQGNSAPDKSGLPSDRFSAERTGGSVSTLTIQRTQQEDSAVYLCASSVQQGLGKNIQYFGAGTRLSVL.

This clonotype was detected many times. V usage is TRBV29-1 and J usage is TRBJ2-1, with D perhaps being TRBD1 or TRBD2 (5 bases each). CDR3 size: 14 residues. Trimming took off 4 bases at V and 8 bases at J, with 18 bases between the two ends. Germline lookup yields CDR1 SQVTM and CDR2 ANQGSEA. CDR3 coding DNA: TGCAGCGTTGTGGGGTTGGACCGAGGGGATGAGCAGTTCTTC. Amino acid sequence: CSVVGLDRGDEQFF.

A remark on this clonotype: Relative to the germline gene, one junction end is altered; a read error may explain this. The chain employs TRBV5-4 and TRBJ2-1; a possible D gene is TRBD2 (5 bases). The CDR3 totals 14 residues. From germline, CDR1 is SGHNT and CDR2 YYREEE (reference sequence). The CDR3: CASSLGAEANYPIF. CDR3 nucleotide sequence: TGTGCCAGCAGCTTGGGGGCGGAGGCAAACTATCCAATCTTC.

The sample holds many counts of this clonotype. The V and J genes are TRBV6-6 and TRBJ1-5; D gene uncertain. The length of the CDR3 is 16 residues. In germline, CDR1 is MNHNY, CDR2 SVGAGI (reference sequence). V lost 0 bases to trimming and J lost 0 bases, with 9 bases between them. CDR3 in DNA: TGTGCCAGCAGTTACTCAGGCAGGACTAGCAATCAGCCCCAGCATTTT. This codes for CASSYSGRTSNQPQHF.

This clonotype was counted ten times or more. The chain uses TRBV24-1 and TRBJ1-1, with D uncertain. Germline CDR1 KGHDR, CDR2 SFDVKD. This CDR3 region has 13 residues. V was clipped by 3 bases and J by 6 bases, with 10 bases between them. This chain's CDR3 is CATSDGYSAEAFF. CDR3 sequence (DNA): TGTGCCACCAGTGATGGGTACTCCGCTGAAGCTTTCTTT.

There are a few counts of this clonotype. For the CDR3, the DNA is TGTGCCAGCAGTTTAACACCCGGTGCAACTAATGAAAAACTGTTTTTT. Translation: CASSLTPGATNEKLFF. The rearrangement uses TRBV27 and TRBJ1-4; D remains ambiguous. CDR3 length equals 16 residues. Germline lookup yields CDR1 MNHEY and CDR2 SMNVEV (reference sequence). Between the trimmed V and J ends, which lost 2 bases and 0 bases, there was a span of 10 bases.

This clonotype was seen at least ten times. This CDR3 reads CASSPPGTPNTGELFF. The CDR3 DNA reads as TGTGCCAGCAGCCCCCCGGGGACCCCGAACACCGGGGAGCTGTTTTTT. The chain links TRBV28 to TRBJ2-2; D is tentatively TRBD1 or TRBD2 (5 bases each). V lost 6 bases, J lost 0 bases, and 14 bases lay in between. Germline V lookup: CDR1 MDHEN, CDR2 SYDVKM. The CDR3 is made up of 16 amino acids. The entire variable domain, with the rest obtained from reference TRBV28 and TRBJ2-2, is as follows: DVKVTQSSRYLVKRTGEKVFLECVQDMDHENMFWYRQDPGLGLRLIYFSYDVKMKEKGDIPEGYSVSREKKERFSLILESASTNQTSMYLCASSPPGTPNTGELFFGEGSRLTVL.

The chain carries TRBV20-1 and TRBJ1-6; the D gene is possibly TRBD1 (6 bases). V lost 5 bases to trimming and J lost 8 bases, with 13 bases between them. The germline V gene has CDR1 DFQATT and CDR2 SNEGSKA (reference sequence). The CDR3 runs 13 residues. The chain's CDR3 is CSAAADSDSPLHF. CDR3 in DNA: TGCAGTGCTGCCGCGGACAGCGATTCACCCCTCCACTTT.

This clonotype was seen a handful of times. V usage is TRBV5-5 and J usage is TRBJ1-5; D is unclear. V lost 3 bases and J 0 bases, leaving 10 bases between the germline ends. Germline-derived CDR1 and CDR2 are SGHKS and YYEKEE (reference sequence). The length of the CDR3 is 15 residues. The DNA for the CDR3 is TGTGCCAGCAGCTGGGCTCTTTATAGCAATCAGCCCCAGCATTTT. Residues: CASSWALYSNQPQHF.

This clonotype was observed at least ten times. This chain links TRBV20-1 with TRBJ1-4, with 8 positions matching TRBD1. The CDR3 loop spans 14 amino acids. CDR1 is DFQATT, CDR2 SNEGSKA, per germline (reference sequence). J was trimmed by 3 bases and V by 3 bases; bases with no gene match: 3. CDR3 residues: CSARDRAANEKLFF. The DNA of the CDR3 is TGCAGTGCTAGGGACAGGGCAGCTAATGAAAAACTGTTTTTT.

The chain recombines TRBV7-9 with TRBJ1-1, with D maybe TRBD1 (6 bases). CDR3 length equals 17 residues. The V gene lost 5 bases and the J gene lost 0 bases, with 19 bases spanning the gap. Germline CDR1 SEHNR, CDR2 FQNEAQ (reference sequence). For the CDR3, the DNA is TGTGCCAGCAGCCCTCGGCTACAGGGCCGCATGAACACTGAAGCTTTCTTT. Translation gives CASSPRLQGRMNTEAFF.

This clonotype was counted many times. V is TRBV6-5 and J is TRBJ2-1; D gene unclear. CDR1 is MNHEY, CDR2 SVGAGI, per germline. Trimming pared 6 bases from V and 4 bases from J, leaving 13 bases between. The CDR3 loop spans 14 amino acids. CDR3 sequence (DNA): TGTGCCAGCAGATCCTTCGACGGGTACAATGAGCAGTTCTTC. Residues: CASRSFDGYNEQFF.

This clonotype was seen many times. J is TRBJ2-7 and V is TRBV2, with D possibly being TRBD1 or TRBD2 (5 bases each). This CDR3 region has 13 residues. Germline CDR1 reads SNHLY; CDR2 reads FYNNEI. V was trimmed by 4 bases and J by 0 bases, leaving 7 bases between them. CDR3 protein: CASSGGVSYEQYF. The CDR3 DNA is TGTGCCAGCAGTGGAGGGGTCTCCTACGAGCAGTACTTC.

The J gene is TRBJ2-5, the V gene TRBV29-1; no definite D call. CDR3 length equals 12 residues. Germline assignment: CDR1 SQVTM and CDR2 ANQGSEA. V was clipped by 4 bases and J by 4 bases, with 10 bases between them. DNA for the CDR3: TGCAGCGTTGGAATAGGCGGAGAGACCCAGTACTTC. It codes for CSVGIGGETQYF.

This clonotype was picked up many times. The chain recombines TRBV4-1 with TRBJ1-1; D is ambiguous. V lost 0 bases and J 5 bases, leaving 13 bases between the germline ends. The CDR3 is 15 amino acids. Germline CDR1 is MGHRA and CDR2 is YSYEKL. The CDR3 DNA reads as TGCGCCAGCAGCCAAGAGGCGGGCCTGGGGACTGAAGCTTTCTTT. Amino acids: CASSQEAGLGTEAFF.

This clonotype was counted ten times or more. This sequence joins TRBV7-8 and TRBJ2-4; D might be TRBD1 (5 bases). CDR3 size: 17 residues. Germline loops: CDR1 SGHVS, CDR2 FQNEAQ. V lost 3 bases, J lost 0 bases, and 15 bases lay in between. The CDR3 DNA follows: TGTGCCAGCAGCTTGCCCCAGGGAACTCTAGCCAAAAACATTCAGTACTTC. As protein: CASSLPQGTLAKNIQYF.

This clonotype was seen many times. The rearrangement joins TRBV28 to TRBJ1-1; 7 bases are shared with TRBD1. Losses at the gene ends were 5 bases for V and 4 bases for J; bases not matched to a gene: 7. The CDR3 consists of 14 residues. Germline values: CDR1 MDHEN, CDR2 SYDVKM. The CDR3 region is CASSLQGRGTEAFF. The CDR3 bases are TGTGCCAGCAGTCTACAGGGGAGGGGCACTGAAGCTTTCTTT.

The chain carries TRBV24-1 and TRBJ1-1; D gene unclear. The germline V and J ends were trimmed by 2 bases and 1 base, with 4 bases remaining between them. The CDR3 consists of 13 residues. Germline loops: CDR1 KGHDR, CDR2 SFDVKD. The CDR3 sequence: CATSDSTNTEAFF. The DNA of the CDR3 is TGTGCCACCAGTGATTCTACGAACACTGAAGCTTTCTTT.

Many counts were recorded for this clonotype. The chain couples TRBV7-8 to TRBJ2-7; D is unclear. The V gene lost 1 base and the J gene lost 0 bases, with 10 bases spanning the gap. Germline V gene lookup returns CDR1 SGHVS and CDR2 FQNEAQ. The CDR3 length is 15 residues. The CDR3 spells CASSLGQVGSYEQYF. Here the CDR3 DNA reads TGTGCCAGCAGCTTAGGGCAGGTAGGCTCCTACGAGCAGTACTTC.

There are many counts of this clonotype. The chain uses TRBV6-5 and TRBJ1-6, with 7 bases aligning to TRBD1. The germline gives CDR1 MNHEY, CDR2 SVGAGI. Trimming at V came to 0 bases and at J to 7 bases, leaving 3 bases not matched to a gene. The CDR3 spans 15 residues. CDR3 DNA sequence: TGTGCCAGCAGTTACTCGGCAGGGGGGAATTCACCCCTCCACTTT. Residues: CASSYSAGGNSPLHF.